The source of this T cell receptor (beta chain) is a study of blood T cell repertoires in COVID-19. The wider study: The origin of the acute and convalescent COVID-19 samples was the United States, Italy and Spain. T cells, B-cell-depleted T cells, or PBMCs provided the cDNA or gDNA that served as material.

Authors' methods: It was from reference gene primer amplification that nucleated cell counts were estimated. Data came from immunoSEQ multiplex PCR; TCRdb stores just in-frame clones and leaves some out. V, J and clone size were drawn from that table, and D and trimming were deduced from the DNA. The table shows roughly 350,000 clones, with under 95% occurring only once. V was clipped by 6 bases and J by 7 bases; unmatched bases: 13. The CDR3 length is 15 residues. The V gene's germline CDR1 is MNHEY and CDR2 SVGEGT. This clone turned up a few times. This TCR was recovered from a young woman who had recovered from COVID-19. Sequenced input: peripheral blood. The V gene is TRBV6-2 or TRBV6-3, the J gene TRBJ2-7; 9 positions agree with TRBD2. CDR3 sequence (DNA): TGTGCCAGCAGCTGGGAGGCTAGCGGGACGGGTGAGCAGTACGTC. As protein: CASSWEASGTGEQYV.